The 29 T cell receptor beta chains below were found in one sample sequenced in a study of early T cells in non-severe SARS-CoV-2 infection. TCRdb re-called the 5' RACE reads through MiXCR, storing one row per CDR3 protein. The data show 52,000 or so distinct CDR3 sequences, roughly an eighth seen once. The specimen was whole blood. Receptors originate from an adult who was a healthcare worker with PCR-confirmed SARS-CoV-2 infection or an uninfected control (not recorded which).

V and J are TRBV29-1 and TRBJ2-7; possibly TRBD2 for D (6 bases). The CDR3 sequence is 13 residues long. The germline V gene encodes CDR1 SQVTM and CDR2 ANQGSEA. The germline V and J ends were trimmed by 7 bases and 5 bases, with 18 bases remaining between them. The CDR3 reads CSAARGGADEQYF. In nucleotides, the CDR3 is TGCAGCGCTGCACGTGGAGGGGCGGACGAGCAGTACTTC.

In its sample, this clonotype was seen a few times. The rearrangement uses TRBV10-3 and TRBJ2-7, with 10 nucleotides matching TRBD1. V lost 10 bases to trimming and J lost 0 bases; unmatched junction nucleotides: 12. The germline gives CDR1 ENHRY, CDR2 SYGVKD. CDR3 length equals 16 residues. CDR3 nucleotides: TGTGCCAGCGGGCGACAGGGGGCGGCCTCCTCCTACGAGCAGTACTTC. Protein: CASGRQGAASSYEQYF.

This clonotype was recorded at least ten times. V usage is TRBV18 and J usage is TRBJ1-5; D remains unclear. Germline values: CDR1 KGHSH, CDR2 LQKENI. The CDR3 covers 15 residues. Trimming took off 2 bases at V and 5 bases at J, with 13 bases between the two ends. CDR3 sequence reads: CASSPSLSPYQPQHF. The CDR3 nucleotides read TGTGCCAGCTCACCATCACTAAGCCCCTATCAGCCCCAGCATTTT.

The V call is TRBV5-1, the J call TRBJ2-1; D possibly corresponds to TRBD1 (6 bases). The CDR3 totals 15 residues. Trimming removed 3 bases at V and 1 base at J, with 11 bases between. Germline V gene sequence: CDR1 SGHRS, CDR2 YFSETQ. In nucleotides, the CDR3 is TGCGCCAGCAGCTCCGGGACACTATCCTACAATGAGCAGTTCTTC. Amino acids: CASSSGTLSYNEQFF.

The chain combines TRBV10-3 with TRBJ1-6; D perhaps matches TRBD1 (6 bases). The CDR3 totals 13 residues. In germline, CDR1 is ENHRY, CDR2 SYGVKD. V lost 11 bases, J lost 7 bases, and 15 bases lay in between. CDR3 in amino acids: CASHRADNSPLHF. In DNA form, the CDR3 reads TGTGCCTCGCACAGGGCCGACAATTCACCCCTCCACTTT.

Notes on this clonotype: The junction departs from germline at one end; a sequencing error may be responsible. The chain joins TRBV12-3 or TRBV12-4 to TRBJ1-2; D uncertain. The CDR3 covers 12 residues. This CDR3 is CAGSQIGYGYTF. The CDR3 DNA reads as TGTGCCGGCAGTCAAATAGGGTATGGCTACACCTTC.

The chain combines TRBV4-3 with TRBJ1-4; the D gene is possibly TRBD1 (6 bases). Germline lookup yields CDR1 LGHNA and CDR2 YSLEER. V shed 4 bases and J shed 5 bases, with 14 bases lying between them. CDR3 size: 15 residues. Written as DNA, the CDR3 is TGCGCCAGCAGCCGCGACAGGTCCCGAAATGAAAAACTGTTTTTT. This encodes CASSRDRSRNEKLFF.

This clonotype has at least ten counts. V is TRBV19 and J is TRBJ2-7; 9 nucleotides align to TRBD2. J gave up 4 bases and V 3 bases, and 7 bases lay outside the gene matches. The CDR3 consists of 15 residues. Germline lookup yields CDR1 LNHDA and CDR2 SQIVND (reference sequence). CDR3 in amino acids: CASSIGSGGPYEQYF. The CDR3 DNA follows: TGTGCCAGTAGTATTGGTAGCGGGGGCCCTTACGAGCAGTACTTC.

At least ten counts were recorded for this clonotype. A junction boundary mismatches the germline segment, possibly from a read error. This sequence joins TRBV12-3 or TRBV12-4 and TRBJ1-3, with D tentatively TRBD1 (6 bases). CDR3 size: 18 residues. CDR3 sequence (DNA): TGTGCCAGCAGTGGACGGACAGTTGGGGCTAACTCTGAAAACACCATATATTTT. This sequence encodes CASSGRTVGANSENTIYF.

This clonotype has more than one count but fewer than ten. The chain carries TRBV20-1 and TRBJ2-3, with 7 bases aligning to TRBD1. The CDR3 runs 17 residues. The trim removed 3 bases at V and 0 bases at J, leaving 12 bases unmatched. In germline, CDR1 is DFQATT, CDR2 SNEGSKA (reference sequence). CDR3: CSASAPRGMASTDTQYF. The CDR3 DNA follows: TGCAGTGCTAGCGCCCCCAGGGGGATGGCTAGCACAGATACGCAGTATTTT.

In its sample, this clonotype was seen once. This chain connects TRBV20-1 to TRBJ1-1, with D perhaps TRBD1 (6 bases). Trimming pared 5 bases from V and 1 base from J, leaving 11 bases between. There are 13 residues in the CDR3. Germline V gene lookup returns CDR1 DFQATT and CDR2 SNEGSKA (reference sequence). The CDR3 DNA reads TGCAGTGCTGAGTGGACAGAGAACACTGAAGCTTTCTTT. Amino acid sequence: CSAEWTENTEAFF.

This clonotype was observed at least ten times. The rearrangement uses TRBV27 and TRBJ1-2; no clear D gene. CDR1 and CDR2 from the germline V gene are MNHEY and SMNVEV (reference sequence). V lost 4 bases to trimming and J lost 8 bases, with 11 bases between them. The CDR3 runs 12 residues. The CDR3 here is CASSSRTAGYTF. CDR3 coding DNA: TGTGCCAGCAGTTCACGGACTGCGGGCTACACCTTC.

This clonotype has at least ten counts. V gene TRBV6-5 combines with J gene TRBJ1-1; maybe TRBD1 (5 bases). The germline V gene has CDR1 MNHEY and CDR2 SVGAGI. The CDR3 is made up of 15 amino acids. V lost 6 bases and J lost 2, with 16 bases in between. The CDR3: CASRTGWGFNTEAFF. CDR3 in DNA: TGTGCCAGCAGAACAGGCTGGGGCTTTAACACTGAAGCTTTCTTT.

In its sample, this clonotype was seen a few times. This chain joins TRBV12-3 or TRBV12-4 and TRBJ1-2; D is possibly TRBD1 (5 bases). This CDR3 contains 14 residues. Between the trimmed V and J ends, which lost 5 bases and 6 bases, there was a span of 16 bases. The DNA of the CDR3 is TGTGCCAGCAGTACCGCCAAGGGGTTCAATGGCTACACCTTC. Translating it yields CASSTAKGFNGYTF.

The J gene is TRBJ2-7, the V gene TRBV20-1, with TRBD2 identical over 8 bases. The CDR3 totals 13 residues. V dropped 4 bases and J dropped 0; count of bases not matched to a gene: 2. Germline V gene data show CDR1 as DFQATT and CDR2 as SNEGSKA (reference sequence). CDR3 bases: TGCAGTGCTAACAGCGGGGGCTCCTACGAGCAGTACTTC. Its translation: CSANSGGSYEQYF.

This clonotype was found many times. V and J are TRBV27 and TRBJ1-2; TRBD1 might be the D (5 bases). V shed 0 bases and J shed 6 bases, with 14 bases lying between them. The germline V gene has CDR1 MNHEY and CDR2 SMNVEV (reference sequence). The CDR3 extends over 15 amino acids. CDR3 bases: TGTGCCAGCAGTTTATCGCCATTGACAGCAAATGGCTACACCTTC. It specifies CASSLSPLTANGYTF.

This clonotype appeared many times. The chain carries TRBV25-1 and TRBJ2-1; TRBD1 matches at 10 bases. Germline lookup yields CDR1 MGHDK and CDR2 SYGVNS. This CDR3 contains 14 residues. With V trimmed by 7 bases and J by 7 bases, 7 bases remained unmatched. CDR3 region: CASNGDRGWNEQFF. The CDR3 DNA is TGTGCCAGCAATGGGGACAGGGGATGGAATGAGCAGTTCTTC.

The rearrangement links TRBV6-6 to TRBJ2-5; D perhaps matches TRBD2 (6 bases). Germline V gene lookup returns CDR1 MNHNY and CDR2 SVGAGI (reference sequence). The CDR3 is made up of 14 amino acids. The germline V and J ends were trimmed by 2 bases and 4 bases, with 11 bases remaining between them. The CDR3 region is CASSYGGSRETQYF. CDR3 sequence (DNA): TGTGCCAGCAGTTACGGGGGGTCTCGAGAGACCCAGTACTTC.

This clonotype occurred a few times. The V call is TRBV7-6, the J call TRBJ2-7; 9 bases align to TRBD1. V was clipped by 4 bases and J by 3 bases; unmatched bases: 1. The CDR3 contains 13 residues. Germline V gene sequence: CDR1 SGHVS, CDR2 FNYEAQ. CDR3 sequence: CASSWDRDYEQYF. The CDR3 DNA follows: TGTGCCAGCAGCTGGGACAGGGACTACGAGCAGTACTTC.

The gene calls are TRBV25-1 and TRBJ2-2, with D possibly TRBD1 on 5 matching bases. The CDR3 covers 15 residues. Germline V gives CDR1 MGHDK, CDR2 SYGVNS. Trimming stripped 1 base from V and 4 bases from J, with 10 bases between. CDR3 amino acids: CASSEFGRGTGELFF. The CDR3 region has the DNA TGTGCCAGCAGTGAATTTGGAAGGGGCACCGGGGAGCTGTTTTTT.

This clonotype showed up many times. The chain has TRBV7-8 and TRBJ1-1; D call uncertain. CDR3 size: 19 residues. V lost 1 base to trimming and J lost 0 bases, with 21 bases between them. Looked up from germline, CDR1 is SGHVS and CDR2 is FQNEAQ. In nucleotides, the CDR3 is TGTGCCAGCAGCTTAGTTAATTGGGCAGTAGGTACAATGAACACTGAAGCTTTCTTT. Residues: CASSLVNWAVGTMNTEAFF.

This clonotype was found a few times. V gene TRBV29-1 combines with J gene TRBJ2-1, with 9 bases that match TRBD1. V lost 8 bases, J lost 6 bases, and 8 bases stayed unmatched. CDR1 SQVTM and CDR2 ANQGSEA come from the germline V gene. This CDR3 comprises 13 residues. In DNA form, the CDR3 reads TGCAGCTATTCGGGACAGGGCCCCAATGAGCAGTTCTTC. Residues: CSYSGQGPNEQFF.

V is TRBV10-3 and J is TRBJ2-5; a weak D match, TRBD2 (5 bases). The CDR3 is 11 amino acids. Germline V gene sequence: CDR1 ENHRY, CDR2 SYGVKD. V dropped 11 bases and J dropped 4 bases, with 11 bases sitting between them. Written as DNA, the CDR3 is TGTGCCGCCCGGGGTGGAGAGACCCAGTACTTC. This sequence encodes CAARGGETQYF.

This clonotype was detected ten times or more. The genes are TRBV4-3 and TRBJ2-6; D perhaps matches TRBD2 (6 bases). The length of the CDR3 is 17 residues. CDR1 is LGHNA and CDR2 is YSLEER in the germline V gene. The germline V and J ends were trimmed by 1 base and 0 bases, with 10 bases remaining between them. The CDR3 loop reads CASSQARGASGANVLTF. The CDR3 nucleotides read TGCGCCAGCAGCCAAGCTCGCGGGGCCTCTGGGGCCAACGTCCTGACTTTC.

The gene calls are TRBV3-1 and TRBJ2-3; TRBD2 is a possible D gene (6 bases). CDR3 length: 15 residues. V gave up 3 bases and J gave up 8 bases, with 18 bases separating them. Germline V gene data show CDR1 as LGHDT and CDR2 as YNNKEL (reference sequence). CDR3 region: CASSQAGTLGGTQYF. CDR3 bases: TGTGCCAGCAGCCAGGCGGGGACCCTCGGTGGTACGCAGTATTTT.

CDR3 sequence reads: CASSLVASGQETQYF. DNA of the CDR3: TGTGCCAGCAGCTTAGTAGCGTCAGGGCAAGAGACCCAGTACTTC. The chain joins TRBV11-2 to TRBJ2-5; the D gene could be TRBD1 or TRBD2 (5 bases each). The CDR3 runs to 15 residues. Germline CDR1 and CDR2: SGHAT and FQNNGV. Trimming shortened V by 1 base and J by 2 bases, and 11 bases separated the two germline ends.

V gene TRBV12-3 or TRBV12-4 combines with J gene TRBJ1-1; D possibly corresponds to TRBD1 (5 bases). The CDR3 is 13 residues long. V lost 6 bases to trimming and J lost 5 bases, with 13 bases between them. Here the CDR3 reads CASSPTARTEAFF. The CDR3 DNA reads TGTGCCAGCAGCCCGACAGCCCGAACTGAAGCTTTCTTT.

The chain uses TRBV6-6 and TRBJ1-2, with TRBD1 as a possible D gene (6 bases). V was trimmed by 5 bases and J by 2 bases, leaving 15 bases between them. CDR1 and CDR2 (germline): MNHNY, SVGAGI (reference sequence). This CDR3 contains 15 residues. CDR3 loop: CASSINRVANYGYTF. CDR3 nucleotide sequence: TGTGCCAGCAGTATTAACAGGGTGGCGAACTATGGCTACACCTTC.

This clonotype was seen only a few times. This chain joins TRBV7-6 and TRBJ2-7; weak D call: TRBD1 (6 bases). Trimming took 3 bases from V and 2 from J, leaving 11 bases between them. This CDR3 contains 14 residues. CDR1 is SGHVS, CDR2 FNYEAQ, per germline. The CDR3 DNA reads TGTGCCAGCAGCTTCCGACAGGCCACCTACGAGCAGTACTTC. It specifies CASSFRQATYEQYF.